The present T cell receptor (beta chain) was sequenced within a study of early T cells in non-severe SARS-CoV-2 infection. TCRdb reprocessed the 5' RACE reads with MiXCR, giving one entry per CDR3 protein. This sample carries around 26,000 distinct CDR3 sequences, 4% to 5.5% of them seen once, and the ten largest clones take approximately 6.6%. This CDR3 region has 15 residues. Germline lookup yields CDR1 ENHRY and CDR2 SYGVKD. V lost 0 bases, J lost 1 base, and 8 bases lay in between. This clonotype has at least ten counts. V is TRBV10-3 and J is TRBJ2-3; tentatively, D is TRBD1 (5 bases). This TCR came from an adult who was a healthcare worker with PCR-confirmed SARS-CoV-2 infection or an uninfected control (not recorded which). The sequencing input was whole blood. CDR3 residues: CAISESIRGTDTQYF. Here the CDR3 DNA reads TGTGCCATCAGTGAGTCGATCAGGGGCACAGATACGCAGTATTTT.